The 2 T cell receptor beta chains below were found in one sample sequenced in a study of T cells in Graves' hyperthyroidism and ophthalmopathy. Researchers took RNA transcripts and amplified the TCR beta CDR3 regions from them. An initial round of RT-PCR targeting the TCR CDR3 relied on the HTBI primer set. TCRdb itself ran the multiplex PCR reads through MiXCR, one entry per CDR3 protein. The sample has 410,000 or so distinct CDR3 sequences, roughly 14% seen once. Specimen: blood. The receptors shown here come from a man between 18 and 35 years old with Graves' ophthalmopathy.

This clonotype was detected many times. The chain uses TRBV18 and TRBJ1-5; D gene uncertain. Trimming removed 3 bases at V and 7 bases at J, with 13 bases between. There are 14 residues in the CDR3. Germline CDR1 is KGHSH and CDR2 is LQKENI. The CDR3 region is CASSPLSREQPQHF. In DNA form, the CDR3 reads TGTGCCAGCTCACCCTTGTCCCGAGAACAGCCCCAGCATTTT.

This clonotype has only a few counts. This chain uses TRBV7-9 with TRBJ2-1; D gene unclear. The germline gives CDR1 SEHNR, CDR2 FQNEAQ (reference sequence). The CDR3 covers 12 residues. The V and J ends lost 1 base and 9 bases respectively, with 7 bases between them. The CDR3 loop is CASSLVQLEQFF. CDR3 sequence (DNA): TGTGCCAGCAGCTTAGTACAACTTGAGCAGTTCTTC.